This T cell receptor (beta chain) was documented in a study of vaccination effects on CD4 cells after COVID-19. Across the study: Researchers reported culturing 2 million to 2.5 million PBMC in each well, adding approximately 9.4 IU/ml IL-2 and approximately 10 ug/ml peptides. Notes on the study in general: In the late period after vaccination, infection- and vaccine-induced clones contracted markedly.

A roughly 11-day culture period preceded the isolation of CD4+ T cells. Clones were read by immunoSEQ multiplex PCR, and TCRdb kept only the in-frame ones, dropping some. This table holds 45,000 to 50,000 clones, more than 75% found once. Germline CDR1 MGHRA, CDR2 YSYEKL. V was clipped by 0 bases and J by 6 bases, with 9 bases between them. The CDR3 spans 14 residues. Comments on this clone: The antigen is not known.

This TCR derives from a human donor who had a prior SARS-CoV-2 infection. This chain uses TRBV4-1 with TRBJ2-1; the D is unclear. This material consisted of CD4+ T cells from PBMCs cultured without peptide, taken before COVID-19 vaccination. CDR3: CASSQDLVRNEQFF. For the CDR3, the DNA is TGCGCCAGCAGCCAAGATTTAGTCCGCAATGAGCAGTTCTTC.